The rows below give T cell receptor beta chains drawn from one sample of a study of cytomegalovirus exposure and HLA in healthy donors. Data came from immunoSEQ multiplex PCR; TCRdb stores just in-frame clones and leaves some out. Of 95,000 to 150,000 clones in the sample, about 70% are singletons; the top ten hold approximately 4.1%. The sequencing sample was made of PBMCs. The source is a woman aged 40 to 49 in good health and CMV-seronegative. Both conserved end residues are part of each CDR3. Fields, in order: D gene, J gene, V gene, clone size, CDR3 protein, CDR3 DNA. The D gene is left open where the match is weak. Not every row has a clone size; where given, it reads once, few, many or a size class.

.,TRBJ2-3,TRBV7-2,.,CASSLGGADTQYF,TGTGCCAGCAGCTTAGGAGGAGCAGATACGCAGTATTTT
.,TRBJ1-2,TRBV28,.,CASTNTREGISGYTF,TGTGCCAGCACAAACACCCGGGAGGGGATTAGTGGCTACACCTTC
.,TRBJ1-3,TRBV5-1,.,CASSFGLGGLSGNTIYF,TGCGCCAGCAGTTTTGGTTTAGGCGGGCTCTCTGGAAACACCATATATTTT
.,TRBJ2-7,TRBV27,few,CASSFWGTSPYEQYF,TGTGCCAGCAGTTTTTGGGGGACATCCCCCTACGAGCAGTACTTC
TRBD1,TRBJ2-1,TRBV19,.,CASSGQVFGNEQFF,TGTGCCAGTAGCGGACAGGTATTCGGCAATGAGCAGTTCTTC
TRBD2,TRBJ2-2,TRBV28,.,CASRPGLAGTGELFF,TGTGCCAGCAGACCCGGACTAGCGGGAACCGGGGAGCTGTTTTTT
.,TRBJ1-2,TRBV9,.,CASSRSQGYGYTF,TGTGCCAGCAGTAGATCTCAGGGGTATGGCTACACCTTC
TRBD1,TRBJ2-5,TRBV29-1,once,CSDDRGSSERGQYF,TGCAGCGACGACAGGGGGTCGTCCGAAAGGGGCCAGTACTTC
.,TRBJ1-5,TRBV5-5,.,CASSQDGGSNQPQHF,TGTGCCAGCAGCCAAGACGGGGGAAGCAATCAGCCCCAGCATTTT
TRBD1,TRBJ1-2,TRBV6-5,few,CASTGGYGYTF,TGTGCCTCAACAGGGGGCTATGGCTACACCTTC
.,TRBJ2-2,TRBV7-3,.,CASSPVVAGSGTGELFF,TGTGCCAGCAGCCCTGTGGTGGCGGGGTCAGGCACCGGGGAGCTGTTTTTT
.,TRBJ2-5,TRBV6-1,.,CASSEDYQETQYF,TGTGCCAGCAGTGAGGACTACCAAGAGACCCAGTACTTC
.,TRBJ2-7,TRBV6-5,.,CASSYRQGGYEQYF,TGTGCCAGCAGTTACCGGCAGGGCGGCTACGAGCAGTACTTC
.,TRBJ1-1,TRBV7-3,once,CASSLTPGAPTEAFF,TGTGCCAGCAGCTTAACCCCCGGAGCCCCCACGGAAGCTTTCTTT
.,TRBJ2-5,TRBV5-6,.,CASSNPGVLETQYF,TGTGCCAGCAGCAATCCCGGGGTCCTCGAGACCCAGTACTTC
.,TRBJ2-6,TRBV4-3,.,CASSQRDSSSGANVLTF,TGCGCCAGCAGCCAACGGGACTCCAGCTCTGGGGCCAACGTCCTGACTTTC
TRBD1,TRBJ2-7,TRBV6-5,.,CASSFTSGQGSREQYF,TGTGCCAGCAGTTTCACCTCGGGACAGGGGTCCCGCGAGCAGTACTTC
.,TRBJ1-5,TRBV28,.,CASSTSGGGGYNQPQHF,TGTGCCAGCAGCACCTCGGGGGGGGGAGGTTACAATCAGCCCCAGCATTTT
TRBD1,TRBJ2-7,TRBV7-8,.,CASSRGWGQGYEQYF,TGTGCCAGCAGCCGGGGGTGGGGACAGGGCTACGAGCAGTACTTC
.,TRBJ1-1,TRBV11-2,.,CASSLLVSEAFF,TGTGCCAGCAGCTTACTTGTCAGTGAAGCTTTCTTT
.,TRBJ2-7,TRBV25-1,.,CASSDWGVEQYF,TGTGCCAGCAGTGATTGGGGGGTAGAGCAGTACTTC
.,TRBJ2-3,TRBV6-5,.,CASSLGTGAADTQYF,TGTGCCAGCAGTTTAGGGACGGGAGCTGCAGATACGCAGTATTTT
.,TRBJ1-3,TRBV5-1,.,CASSPGDRPSSGNTIYF,TGCGCCAGCAGCCCGGGGGACCGCCCGAGCTCTGGAAACACCATATATTTT
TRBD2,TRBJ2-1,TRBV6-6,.,CASSTRLAGDNEQFF,TGTGCCAGCAGTACCCGACTAGCGGGGGACAATGAGCAGTTCTTC
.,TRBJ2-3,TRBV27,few,CASSLWRATDTQYF,TGTGCCAGCAGTTTATGGAGGGCTACAGATACGCAGTATTTT
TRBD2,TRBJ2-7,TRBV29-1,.,CSVGGGGTYEQYF,TGCAGCGTGGGGGGGGGTGGAACCTACGAGCAGTACTTC
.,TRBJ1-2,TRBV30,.,CAWSSGDTYGYTF,TGTGCCTGGAGTTCAGGGGATACCTATGGCTACACCTTC
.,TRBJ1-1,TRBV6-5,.,CASRVQGRAEAFF,TGTGCCAGCAGGGTCCAGGGGAGAGCTGAAGCTTTCTTT
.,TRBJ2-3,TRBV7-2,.,CASRASRQLSFTDTQYF,TGTGCCAGCAGGGCCTCCAGACAGCTTTCCTTCACAGATACGCAGTATTTT
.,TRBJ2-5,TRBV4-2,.,CASSPGDRVFAGGTSQETQYF,TGTGCCAGCAGCCCCGGGGACAGGGTGTTTGCGGGAGGGACCTCCCAAGAGACCCAGTACTTC
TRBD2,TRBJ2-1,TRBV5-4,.,CASSLTSGGAGYNEQFF,TGTGCCAGCAGCTTGACTAGCGGGGGGGCGGGATACAATGAGCAGTTCTTC
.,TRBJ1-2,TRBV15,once,CATSNRRATPRQDYGYTF,TGTGCCACCAGCAACCGGAGGGCTACCCCCAGACAAGACTATGGCTACACCTTC
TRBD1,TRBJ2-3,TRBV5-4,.,CASSSGQGTDTQYF,TGTGCCAGCAGCTCGGGACAGGGCACAGATACGCAGTATTTT
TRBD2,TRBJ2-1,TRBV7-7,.,CASSLLAGVGNEQFF,TGTGCTAGCAGCTTACTAGCGGGAGTTGGAAATGAGCAGTTCTTC
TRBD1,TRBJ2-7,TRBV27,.,CASSWGQGARAYEQYF,TGTGCCAGCAGTTGGGGACAGGGGGCCCGTGCGTACGAGCAGTACTTC
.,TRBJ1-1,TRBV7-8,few,CASSPEVYTEAFF,TGTGCCAGCAGCCCGGAGGTGTACACTGAAGCTTTCTTT
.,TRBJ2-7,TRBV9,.,CASSGDGGSYEQYF,TGTGCCAGCAGCGGTGACGGGGGTTCCTACGAGCAGTACTTC